The clone carrying this T cell receptor (beta chain) was found many times. Antigen unknown. The data were obtained in a study of early T cells in non-severe SARS-CoV-2 infection. Study-level information: Alpha and beta chains were unpaired, from unsorted whole-blood bulk RNA. Findings of the study overall: There was a bias toward anti-spike CD8 responses in VDJdb matching, which missed private and CD4 specificities.

This CDR3 spans 12 amino acids. The germline V gene encodes CDR1 SQVTM and CDR2 ANQGSEA. With 8 bases removed from V and 2 bases from J, the gap between germline ends came to 10 bases. Individual cDNA molecules were tagged with unique molecular identifiers. TCRdb processed the 5' RACE reads anew with MiXCR; each CDR3 protein has one entry. This sample has around 60,000 distinct CDR3 sequences, with approximately 11% found just once. This receptor was taken from an adult who was a healthcare worker with PCR-confirmed SARS-CoV-2 infection or an uninfected control (not recorded which). Sample: whole blood. The chain is built from TRBV29-1 and TRBJ2-1; D gene ambiguous. CDR3 sequence: CSLRRTYNEQFF. The DNA of the CDR3 is TGCAGCCTTCGACGGACCTACAATGAGCAGTTCTTC.